This is a list of T cell receptor beta chains from one sample in a study of cytomegalovirus exposure and HLA in healthy donors. Sequenced by immunoSEQ multiplex PCR; TCRdb stores in-frame clones only, minus some. In the table there are 90,000 to 100,000 clones, around three quarters of which are singletons. Material for sequencing was PBMCs. The receptors come from a man aged 35 to 55 in good health and CMV-seronegative. Each CDR3 is given with its conserved first and last residue. D genes are given only for firm matches. Clone size is not always given. Where it is, it says once, few, many or a class for expanded clones.

D,J,V,size,CDR3,DNA
-,TRBJ1-2,TRBV28,once,CASRATVPYGYTF,TGTGCCAGCAGAGCCACAGTGCCCTATGGCTACACCTTC
-,TRBJ1-6,TRBV5-1,few,CASSLGTGSPLHF,TGCGCCAGCAGCTTGGGGACGGGGTCACCCCTCCACTTT
TRBD1,TRBJ1-4,TRBV14,-,CASSQERNRGNEKLFF,TGTGCCAGCAGCCAAGAGCGGAACAGGGGAAACGAAAAACTGTTTTTT
TRBD2,TRBJ2-1,TRBV11-3,-,CASSLGTSGSSEQFF,TGTGCCAGCAGCTTAGGGACTAGCGGGAGTAGTGAGCAGTTCTTC
-,TRBJ1-5,TRBV19,-,CASSIKGGDQPQHF,TGTGCCAGTAGTATTAAGGGAGGGGATCAGCCCCAGCATTTT
-,TRBJ2-7,TRBV28,-,CASSLSPRYEQYF,TGTGCCAGCAGTTTATCCCCGCGTTACGAGCAGTACTTC
TRBD1,TRBJ2-3,TRBV5-8,-,CASSLRTGGFFDTQYF,TGTGCCAGCAGCTTGCGGACAGGGGGTTTTTTTGATACGCAGTATTTT
-,TRBJ1-5,TRBV28,few,CASSTAGNQPQHF,TGTGCCAGCAGCACCGCCGGGAATCAGCCCCAGCATTTT
TRBD1,TRBJ1-1,TRBV27,-,CASGDRGNTEAFF,TGTGCCTCTGGGGACAGGGGGAACACTGAAGCTTTCTTT
-,TRBJ1-1,TRBV6-1,-,CASRSARQNTEAFF,TGTGCCAGCAGAAGTGCCAGACAGAACACTGAAGCTTTCTTT
-,TRBJ2-6,TRBV7-2,few,CASSLAGSSGANVLTF,TGTGCCAGCAGCTTAGCAGGGAGCTCTGGGGCCAACGTCCTGACTTTC
-,TRBJ2-2,TRBV11-3,-,CASSSGLTPGTGELFF,TGTGCCAGCAGCTCGGGACTTACACCGGGCACCGGGGAGCTGTTTTTT
-,TRBJ2-2,TRBV5-1,-,CASSFTAGPGELFF,TGCGCCAGCAGCTTTACAGCGGGCCCCGGGGAGCTGTTTTTT
TRBD1,TRBJ2-3,TRBV7-6,-,CASSRNRGGTDTQYF,TGTGCCAGCAGCCGGAACAGGGGTGGCACAGATACGCAGTATTTT
TRBD1,TRBJ1-4,TRBV19,-,CASSILGQGYEKLFF,TGTGCCAGTAGTATCCTCGGACAGGGGTATGAAAAACTGTTTTTT
TRBD2,TRBJ2-3,TRBV7-9,-,CASRETSGGASHTQYF,TGTGCCAGCAGGGAAACTAGCGGGGGGGCATCGCATACGCAGTATTTT
TRBD2,TRBJ2-3,TRBV7-2,-,CASSPEKVAGVGTDTQYF,TGTGCCAGCAGCCCCGAAAAGGTGGCGGGAGTGGGCACAGATACGCAGTATTTT
-,TRBJ2-1,TRBV9,-,CASSVTGVPFSSYNEQFF,TGTGCCAGCAGCGTAACGGGGGTCCCTTTTTCTTCCTACAATGAGCAGTTCTTC
-,TRBJ2-1,TRBV5-8,-,CASSSWRVSDEQFF,TGTGCCAGCAGCTCTTGGCGGGTGAGCGATGAGCAGTTCTTC
TRBD1,TRBJ2-7,TRBV6-6,-,CASSRETGGLTYEQYF,TGTGCCAGCAGCCGGGAGACAGGGGGACTAACCTACGAGCAGTACTTC
TRBD1,TRBJ2-1,TRBV6-5,-,CASRDRGGLNEQFF,TGTGCCAGCAGGGACAGGGGGGGCTTAAATGAGCAGTTCTTC
-,TRBJ2-2,TRBV6-5,-,CASSYSGSRTGELFF,TGTGCCAGCAGTTACTCGGGCAGTCGGACCGGGGAGCTGTTTTTT
-,TRBJ2-1,TRBV28,few,CASSDPGDNEQFF,TGTGCCAGCAGTGACCCCGGGGACAATGAGCAGTTCTTC
TRBD2,TRBJ2-1,TRBV29-1,-,CSVVTSGGSLFYNEQFF,TGCAGCGTTGTTACTAGCGGGGGCTCCCTCTTCTACAATGAGCAGTTCTTC
TRBD1,TRBJ2-3,TRBV2,-,CASSGQGIDTQYF,TGTGCCAGCAGCGGACAGGGGATAGATACGCAGTATTTT
-,TRBJ2-2,TRBV2,-,CASSEVRINTGELFF,TGTGCCAGCAGTGAGGTCAGAATAAACACCGGGGAGCTGTTTTTT
-,TRBJ2-7,TRBV5-4,-,CASSLVQGSLEQYF,TGTGCCAGCAGCTTGGTGCAGGGATCTTTAGAGCAGTACTTC
-,TRBJ2-7,TRBV7-2,-,CASSSRTGKYEQYF,TGTGCCAGCAGCTCTCGGACGGGAAAGTACGAGCAGTACTTC
-,TRBJ2-3,TRBV6-1,-,CASRASGFGTDTQYF,TGTGCCAGCAGAGCCTCGGGGTTTGGGACAGATACGCAGTATTTT
-,TRBJ1-2,TRBV30,-,CAWSATGSNGGYTF,TGTGCCTGGAGTGCTACAGGGAGCAACGGGGGCTACACCTTC
TRBD2,TRBJ2-5,TRBV7-6,-,CASSLILAAETQYF,TGTGCCAGCAGCTTAATCCTAGCGGCTGAGACCCAGTACTTC
TRBD2,TRBJ2-7,TRBV7-9,few,CASSSQGGRYEQYF,TGTGCCAGCAGCTCCCAGGGCGGGAGGTACGAGCAGTACTTC
TRBD2,TRBJ2-1,TRBV4-3,once,CASSQEEYLAGVIYNEQFF,TGCGCCAGCAGCCAAGAGGAGTACCTAGCGGGAGTAATCTACAATGAGCAGTTCTTC
-,TRBJ2-5,TRBV2,-,CASSPEQTWETQYF,TGTGCCAGCAGCCCTGAGCAAACGTGGGAGACCCAGTACTTC
-,TRBJ2-7,TRBV28,-,CASSSYIQGNEQYF,TGTGCCAGCAGTTCCTATATACAGGGCAACGAGCAGTACTTC
-,TRBJ2-7,TRBV10-3,-,CAISGSAETNYEQYF,TGTGCCATCAGTGGTTCCGCGGAGACTAATTACGAGCAGTACTTC
-,TRBJ2-1,TRBV19,-,CASTIGGLYNEQFF,TGTGCCAGTACCATAGGAGGACTCTACAATGAGCAGTTCTTC
-,TRBJ2-3,TRBV11-2,-,CASSLDSYTQYF,TGTGCCAGCAGCCTCGACAGCTATACGCAGTATTTT
-,TRBJ1-5,TRBV27,-,CASRRNYSNQPQHF,TGTGCCAGCAGACGAAACTATAGCAATCAGCCCCAGCATTTT
-,TRBJ1-1,TRBV29-1,-,CSDVGAHRNTEAFF,TGCAGCGATGTTGGGGCGCACCGGAACACTGAAGCTTTCTTT
-,TRBJ2-4,TRBV27,-,CASSFSWRAKNIQYF,TGTGCCAGCAGTTTTTCGTGGAGGGCCAAAAACATTCAGTACTTC
-,TRBJ1-5,TRBV7-7,-,CASSSNYDRRGVKPQHF,TGTGCCAGCAGTTCAAACTACGATAGGCGGGGGGTGAAGCCCCAGCATTTT